These 25 T cell receptor beta chains were sequenced from one sample in a study of blood T cell repertoires in COVID-19. TCRdb's table, derived via immunoSEQ multiplex PCR, lists solely in-frame clones and lacks some. The sample consists of about 220,000 clones, 80% to 85% of them appearing once. Sequencing was carried out using peripheral blood. The receptors originated from a woman aged 55-70 years who had recovered from COVID-19.

This clone was counted a few times. The chain is built from TRBV7-8 and TRBJ1-6; the D is unclear. The germline gives CDR1 SGHVS, CDR2 FQNEAQ. V was pared by 2 bases and J by 0 bases, with 11 bases between. The CDR3 spans 17 residues. CDR3 protein: CASSLLEDYSYNSPLHF. In DNA form, the CDR3 reads TGTGCCAGCAGCTTATTGGAGGATTACTCCTATAATTCACCCCTCCACTTT.

In DNA, the CDR3 is TGTGCCTGGAGGCAGGGGTTGAACACTGAAGCTTTCTTT. Residues: CAWRQGLNTEAFF. The chain carries TRBV30 and TRBJ1-1; perhaps TRBD1 as D (6 bases). Germline CDR1 and CDR2: GTSNPN and SVGIG (reference sequence). Between the trimmed V and J ends, which lost 3 bases and 0 bases, there was a span of 8 bases. CDR3 length equals 13 residues.

The chain employs TRBV15 and TRBJ1-4, with TRBD1 matching 10 bases. The CDR3 is 16 amino acids. Germline values: CDR1 LNHNV, CDR2 YYDKDF (reference sequence). Trimming cost V 1 base and J 8 bases; bases outside gene matches: 7. The CDR3 here is CATSRVGGQGEEKLFF. CDR3 coding DNA: TGTGCCACCAGCAGAGTCGGCGGACAGGGGGAAGAAAAACTGTTTTTT. Drawing the rest from reference TRBV15 and TRBJ1-4, the complete variable domain is DAMVIQNPRYQVTQFGKPVTLSCSQTLNHNVMYWYQQKSSQAPKLLFHYYDKDFNNEADTPDNFQSRRPNTSFCFLDIRSPGLGDTAMYLCATSRVGGQGEEKLFFGSGTQLSVL.

The chain uses TRBV12-5 and TRBJ2-5; 11 nucleotides align to TRBD2. Germline assignment: CDR1 LGHNT and CDR2 FRNRAP. After removal of 5 bases from V and 5 bases from J, the junction contained 10 bases not matched to a gene. This CDR3 region has 16 residues. The CDR3 here is CASGPSTSGDWETQYF. CDR3 coding DNA: TGTGCTAGTGGTCCCTCGACTAGCGGGGACTGGGAGACCCAGTACTTC.

The sample holds one count of this clone. V gene TRBV28 combines with J gene TRBJ1-2; TRBD1 matches at 8 bases. The V gene's germline CDR1 is MDHEN and CDR2 SYDVKM. The CDR3 runs 14 residues. Trimming removed 4 bases from V and 6 bases from J; junction bases left unmatched: 7. In nucleotides, the CDR3 is TGTGCCAGCAGTTCTGGACAGGGAAGCAATGGCTACACCTTC. Translated: CASSSGQGSNGYTF.

The gene calls are TRBV7-6 and TRBJ1-1; D might be TRBD1 (5 bases). CDR1 is SGHVS, CDR2 FNYEAQ, per germline. The V and J ends lost 4 bases and 7 bases respectively, with 19 bases between them. The CDR3 is 15 amino acids. CDR3 region: CASSSQGLLGGEAFF. For the CDR3, the DNA is TGTGCCAGCAGCTCCCAGGGACTCCTCGGAGGTGAAGCTTTCTTT.

A word on this clone: The sample holds other DNA sequences that translate to the same CDR3. This rearrangement joins TRBV12-3 or TRBV12-4 to TRBJ2-1; TRBD2 agrees at 9 bases. The CDR3 has 13 amino acids. V was clipped by 6 bases and J by 9 bases; unmatched bases: 6. The CDR3 loop reads CASSPGLAGEQFF. CDR3 in DNA: TGTGCCAGCAGCCCGGGACTAGCAGGTGAGCAGTTCTTC.

The J gene is TRBJ2-1, the V gene TRBV10-3, with 7 bases that match TRBD1. The V gene end was trimmed by 2 bases and the J gene end by 3 bases; junction bases not matched to a gene: 7. The germline V gene has CDR1 ENHRY and CDR2 SYGVKD. There are 16 residues in the CDR3. The CDR3 protein is CAISEGYRGFYNEQFF. The CDR3 coding sequence is TGTGCCATCAGTGAGGGGTACAGGGGTTTCTACAATGAGCAGTTCTTC.

The V gene is TRBV20-1, the J gene TRBJ1-2, with 8 bases fitting TRBD1. The germline V gene has CDR1 DFQATT and CDR2 SNEGSKA (reference sequence). V lost 6 bases, J lost 6 bases, and 3 bases stayed unmatched. The CDR3 is made up of 11 amino acids. Here the CDR3 DNA reads TGCAGTGCATGGACAGGGAATGGCTACACCTTC. Amino acid sequence: CSAWTGNGYTF.

The V and J genes are TRBV7-9 and TRBJ2-5; 8 bases fit TRBD2. Germline V gives CDR1 SEHNR, CDR2 FQNEAQ (reference sequence). V lost 6 bases, J lost 5 bases, and 11 bases stayed unmatched. The CDR3 runs 15 residues. The CDR3 sequence: CASRPYNTGGETQYF. The DNA for the CDR3 is TGTGCCAGCAGACCGTATAACACGGGAGGGGAGACCCAGTACTTC.

This clone was counted a few times. V and J are TRBV20-1 and TRBJ2-3; 7 bases match TRBD1. This CDR3 contains 11 residues. Trimming removed 6 bases from V and 6 bases from J; junction bases left unmatched: 3. Germline loops: CDR1 DFQATT, CDR2 SNEGSKA (reference sequence). The CDR3 DNA reads TGCAGTGCAGAAGGGGGCGATACGCAGTATTTT. Amino acid sequence: CSAEGGDTQYF.

The rearrangement joins TRBV2 to TRBJ1-3; a weak D match, TRBD1 (6 bases). The germline CDR1 and CDR2 sequences are SNHLY and FYNNEI. The V and J ends lost 5 bases and 3 bases respectively, with 14 bases between them. The CDR3 is made up of 15 amino acids. CDR3 region: CASSRTGTSGNTIYF. CDR3 DNA: TGTGCCAGCAGTCGAACCGGGACAAGTGGAAACACCATATATTTT.

The gene calls are TRBV14 and TRBJ2-5; TRBD2 might be the D (5 bases). The CDR3 is 15 residues long. V was shortened by 3 bases and J by 2 bases, with 13 bases between the two germline ends. The germline CDR1 and CDR2 sequences are SGHDN and FVKESK. CDR3 region: CASSQARAAQETQYF. The CDR3 region has the DNA TGTGCCAGCAGCCAGGCGCGGGCAGCACAAGAGACCCAGTACTTC.

The chain joins TRBV19 to TRBJ2-7, with 10 bases fitting TRBD1. Germline trimming cut 5 bases from V and 0 bases from J; bases unmatched to any gene: 4. The CDR3 has 15 amino acids. In germline, CDR1 is LNHDA, CDR2 SQIVND (reference sequence). CDR3 DNA: TGTGCCAGTAGTTTTGGGACAGGGGACTCCTACGAGCAGTACTTC. It specifies CASSFGTGDSYEQYF.

This sequence joins TRBV7-9 and TRBJ2-1; D might be TRBD2 (5 bases). Germline V lookup: CDR1 SEHNR, CDR2 FQNEAQ (reference sequence). CDR3 length: 18 amino acids. V shed 5 bases and J shed 8 bases, with 28 bases lying between them. The CDR3 protein is CASSQWWGSASSDHEQFF. CDR3 nucleotide sequence: TGTGCCAGCAGCCAGTGGTGGGGATCGGCTAGCTCGGACCATGAGCAGTTCTTC.

The V call is TRBV7-7, the J call TRBJ1-4; D is perhaps TRBD1 (5 bases). Trimming pared 11 bases from V and 6 bases from J, leaving 13 bases between. From germline, CDR1 is SSHAT and CDR2 FNYEAQ (reference sequence). This CDR3 is built from 12 residues. As DNA, the CDR3 is TGTGCCCGGCTCGGGGGGTATGAAAAACTGTTTTTT. It translates to CARLGGYEKLFF.

This clone was observed a few times. J is TRBJ1-2 and V is TRBV14; TRBD1 matches 9 bases. The CDR3 extends over 13 amino acids. The germline V gene encodes CDR1 SGHDN and CDR2 FVKESK. The V and J ends lost 5 bases and 4 bases, in that order; junction bases with no gene match: 2. As DNA, the CDR3 is TGTGCCAGCAGCGGGACAGGGCCCTATGGCTACACCTTC. This encodes CASSGTGPYGYTF. The full variable domain, rest sourced from reference TRBV14 and TRBJ1-2, is EAGVTQFPSHSVIEKGQTVTLRCDPISGHDNLYWYRRVMGKEIKFLLHFVKESKQDESGMPNNRFLAERTGGTYSTLKVQPAELEDSGVYFCASSGTGPYGYTFGSGTRLTVV.

This clone was counted between two and nine times. The chain joins TRBV7-9 to TRBJ1-5, with 8 bases lining up with TRBD1. The trim removed 6 bases at V and 1 base at J, leaving 5 bases unmatched. CDR1 is SEHNR, CDR2 FQNEAQ, per germline (reference sequence). This CDR3 spans 15 amino acids. CDR3 DNA: TGTGCCAGCAGTTCCGGGACAGGCAGCAATCAGCCCCAGCATTTT. Translated, it gives CASSSGTGSNQPQHF.

V is TRBV30 and J is TRBJ2-2; perhaps TRBD2 as D (5 bases). With 0 bases removed from V and 7 bases from J, the gap between germline ends came to 9 bases. Germline CDR1 is GTSNPN and CDR2 is SVGIG (reference sequence). CDR3 length: 13 amino acids. CDR3 DNA sequence: TGTGCCTGGAGTGTCGAGGGTGGCGGGGAGCTGTTTTTT. Protein sequence: CAWSVEGGGELFF.

V and J are TRBV6-2 or TRBV6-3 and TRBJ1-5, with no clear D. Per the germline V gene, CDR1 is MNHEY and CDR2 is SVGEGT. The CDR3 covers 14 residues. V lost 2 bases and J lost 5, with 10 bases in between. CDR3 nucleotides: TGTGCCAGCAGTTACGCGGGATTTTATCAGCCCCAGCATTTT. Protein sequence: CASSYAGFYQPQHF.

As regards this clone: The junction departs from germline at one end; a sequencing error may be responsible. The chain joins TRBV11-3 to TRBJ2-1; maybe TRBD2 (6 bases). Germline loops: CDR1 SGHNT, CDR2 YENEEA. This CDR3 comprises 15 residues. CDR3 residues: CASSLRVAGYSEQFF. For the CDR3, the DNA is TGTGCCAGCAGCTTAAGGGTCGCGGGGTACAGTGAGCAGTTCTTC. Looking up the rest from reference TRBV11-3 and TRBJ2-1 gives the full variable domain: EAGVVQSPRYKIIEKKQPVAFWCNPISGHNTLYWYLQNLGQGPELLIRYENEEAVDDSQLPKDRFSAERLKGVDSTLKIQPAELGDSAVYLCASSLRVAGYSEQFFGPGTRLTVL.

CDR3: CATKRGNRDRDEQYF. The CDR3 bases are TGTGCCACCAAAAGGGGAAACCGGGACAGGGACGAGCAGTACTTC. V and J are TRBV6-5 and TRBJ2-7, with TRBD1 identical over 9 bases. V was pared by 10 bases and J by 5 bases, with 15 bases of the junction left unmatched. Per the germline V gene, CDR1 is MNHEY and CDR2 is SVGAGI. The CDR3 totals 15 residues.

The chain links TRBV30 to TRBJ1-6; tentatively, D is TRBD1 (6 bases). There are 15 residues in the CDR3. From germline, CDR1 is GTSNPN and CDR2 SVGIG (reference sequence). V gave up 5 bases and J gave up 7 bases, with 18 bases separating them. The CDR3 protein is CAWDSLAQGNSPLHF. The CDR3, as DNA: TGTGCCTGGGATTCCCTTGCCCAGGGGAATTCACCCCTCCACTTT. The full variable domain, with the rest looked up from reference TRBV30 and TRBJ1-6, is SQTIHQWPATLVQPVGSPLSLECTVEGTSNPNLYWYRQAAGRGLQLLFYSVGIGQISSEVPQNLSASRPQDRQFILSSKKLLLSDSGFYLCAWDSLAQGNSPLHFGNGTRLTVT.

The chain joins TRBV30 to TRBJ1-4, with no clear D. This CDR3 is built from 14 residues. The V gene's germline CDR1 is GTSNPN and CDR2 SVGIG (reference sequence). Trimming removed 5 bases from V and 4 bases from J, with 14 bases in between. CDR3: CAWSARRLNEKLFF. The DNA for the CDR3 is TGTGCCTGGTCCGCCAGAAGACTTAATGAAAAACTGTTTTTT.

This clone turned up a few times. V usage is TRBV27 and J usage is TRBJ1-1; D is possibly TRBD1 (6 bases). Trimming took 5 bases from V and 2 from J, leaving 21 bases between them. This CDR3 has 17 amino acids. Germline V CDR1 and CDR2: MNHEY, SMNVEV (reference sequence). CDR3: CASSRSPDSYPNTEAFF. CDR3 DNA sequence: TGTGCCAGCAGTCGGTCCCCGGACAGTTATCCTAACACTGAAGCTTTCTTT.